Here is one TCR beta chain with its context. The clone's antigen remains unknown. There are no base qualities to consult, and no much larger clone falls within one base. The entry originates in a study of CD8 T cells in ankylosing spondylitis (dated by TCRdb to about 2017). Study-level background: T cell receptor beta repertoires were profiled in healthy donors and ankylosing spondylitis patients so that disease-linked TCR variants could be found. Peripheral blood was sampled, and synovial fluid was additionally collected from ankylosing spondylitis patients. The full study cohort was made up of 25 ankylosing spondylitis patients and about a hundred healthy donors.

The germline V gene (reference sequence) yields DFQATT for CDR1 and SNEGSKA for CDR2. Trimming takes 5 bases from V and 0 bases from J, and the germline ends sit 17 bases apart. Counted from cysteine to phenylalanine, this CDR3 has 16 amino acids. Only the CDR3 DNA is retained, 48 bases long and in frame from the first base. On the study overall, not on this receptor specifically: Some TCR beta motif variants had previously been reported in synovial fluid and blood of reactive arthritis patients, which suggested common disease-initiation mechanisms. Blood from ankylosing spondylitis patients appeared to be characterized by a TCR beta motif composed of eight highly homologous amino acid variants. The disease-linked clones had a CD8+ phenotype and were found at relatively low frequencies in peripheral blood. According to the report, matched synovial fluid samples from ankylosing spondylitis patients were significantly enriched for the disease-linked clones.

Sequencer: Illumina HiSeq 2500. Quantitative 5'-RACE with molecular barcodes was used to prepare TCR beta libraries. The authors processed their data as follows. To identify disease-linked TCR variants, a new computational method was used, one built on a probabilistic model of VDJ rearrangement. Through fastp at Q25 and MiXCR, TCRdb rebuilt clones from the public reads, retaining in-frame beta chains. All rows with the same CDR3 protein become a single entry with the most common DNA and genes. TCRdb, rather than the study authors, made the V and J calls. This sample holds about 260,000 distinct CDR3 sequences; approximately 20% were observed only once. Of the sample, under 8.5% falls within the top ten clones.

The sequence links TRBV20-1 to TRBJ2-1; D gene: possibly TRBD1, on 6 matching bases. The TCR originated in a male donor with ankylosing spondylitis or in good health (not recorded which). Sequencing used blood, either unsorted or a sorted T cell fraction (not recorded which). At the DNA level, the sequence is TGCAGTGCTCTCCACCCGCAGGGGAGCTCCTACAATGAGCAGTTCTTC. Protein translation: CSALHPQGSSYNEQFF.